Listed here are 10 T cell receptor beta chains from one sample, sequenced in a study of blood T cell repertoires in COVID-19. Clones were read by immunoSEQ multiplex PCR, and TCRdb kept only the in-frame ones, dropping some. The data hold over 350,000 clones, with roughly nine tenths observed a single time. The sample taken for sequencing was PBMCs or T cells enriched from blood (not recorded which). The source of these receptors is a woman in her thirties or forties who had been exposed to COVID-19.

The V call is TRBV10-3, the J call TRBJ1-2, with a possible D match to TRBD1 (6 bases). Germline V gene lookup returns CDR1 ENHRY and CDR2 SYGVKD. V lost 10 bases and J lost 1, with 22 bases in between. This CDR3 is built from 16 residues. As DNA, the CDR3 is TGTGCCACCCAATCCGCGAAGGGGGAGAATAACTATGGCTACACCTTC. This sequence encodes CATQSAKGENNYGYTF.

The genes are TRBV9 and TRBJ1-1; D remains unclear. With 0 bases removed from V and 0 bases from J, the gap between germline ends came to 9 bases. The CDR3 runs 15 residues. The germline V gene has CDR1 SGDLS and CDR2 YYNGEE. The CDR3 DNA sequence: TGTGCCAGCAGCGTAGGTCCGTCTTTGAACACTGAAGCTTTCTTT. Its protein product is CASSVGPSLNTEAFF.

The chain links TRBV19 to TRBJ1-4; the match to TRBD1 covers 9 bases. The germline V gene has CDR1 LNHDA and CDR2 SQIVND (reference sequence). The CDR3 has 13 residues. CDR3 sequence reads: CATNRGLNEKLFF. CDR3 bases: TGTGCGACTAACAGGGGGCTTAATGAAAAACTGTTTTTT.

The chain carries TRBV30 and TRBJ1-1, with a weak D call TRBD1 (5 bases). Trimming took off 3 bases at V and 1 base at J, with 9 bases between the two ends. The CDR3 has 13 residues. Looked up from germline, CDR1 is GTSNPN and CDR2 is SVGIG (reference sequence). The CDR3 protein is CAWRGPGNTEAFF. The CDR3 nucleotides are TGTGCCTGGAGGGGGCCAGGGAACACTGAAGCTTTCTTT.

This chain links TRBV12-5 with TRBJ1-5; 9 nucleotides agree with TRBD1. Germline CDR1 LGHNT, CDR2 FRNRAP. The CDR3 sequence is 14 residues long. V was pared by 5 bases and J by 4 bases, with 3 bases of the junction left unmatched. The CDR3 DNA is TGTGCTAGTGGTCAAGGGACAGGGAATCAGCCCCAGCATTTT. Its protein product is CASGQGTGNQPQHF. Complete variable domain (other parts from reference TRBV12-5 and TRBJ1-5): DARVTQTPRHKVTEMGQEVTMRCQPILGHNTVFWYRQTMMQGLELLAYFRNRAPLDDSGMPKDRFSAEMPDATLATLKIQPSEPRDSAVYFCASGQGTGNQPQHFGDGTRLSIL.

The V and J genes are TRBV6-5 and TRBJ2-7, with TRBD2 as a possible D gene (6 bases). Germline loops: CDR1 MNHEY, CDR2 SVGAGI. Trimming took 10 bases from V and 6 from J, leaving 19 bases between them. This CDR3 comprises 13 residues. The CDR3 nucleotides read TGTGCCACCCTTCGACTAGATCGTAGCGAGCAGTACTTC. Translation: CATLRLDRSEQYF.

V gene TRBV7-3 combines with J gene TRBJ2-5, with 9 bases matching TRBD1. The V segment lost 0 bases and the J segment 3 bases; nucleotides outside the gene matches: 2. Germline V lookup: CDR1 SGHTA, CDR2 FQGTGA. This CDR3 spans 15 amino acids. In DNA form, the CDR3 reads TGTGCCAGCAGCTTAACGGGGACAGGGAAAGAGACCCAGTACTTC. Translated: CASSLTGTGKETQYF.

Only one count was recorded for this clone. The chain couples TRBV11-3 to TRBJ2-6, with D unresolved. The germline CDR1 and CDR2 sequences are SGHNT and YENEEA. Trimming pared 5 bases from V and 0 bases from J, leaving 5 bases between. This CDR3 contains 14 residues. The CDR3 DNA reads TGTGCCAGCAGCCCGAGCTCTGGGGCCAACGTCCTGACTTTC. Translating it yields CASSPSSGANVLTF.

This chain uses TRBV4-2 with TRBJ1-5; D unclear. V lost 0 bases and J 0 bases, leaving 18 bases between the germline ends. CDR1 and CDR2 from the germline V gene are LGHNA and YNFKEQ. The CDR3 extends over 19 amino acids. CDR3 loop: CASSQEWRPTPGSNQPQHF. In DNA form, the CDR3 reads TGTGCCAGCAGCCAAGAATGGAGGCCCACACCCGGTAGCAATCAGCCCCAGCATTTT.

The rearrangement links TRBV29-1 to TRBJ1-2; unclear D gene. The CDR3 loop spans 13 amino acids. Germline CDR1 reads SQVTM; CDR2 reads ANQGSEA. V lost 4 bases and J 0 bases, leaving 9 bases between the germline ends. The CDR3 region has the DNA TGCAGCGTTGCCGAGTTAGCTAACTATGGCTACACCTTC. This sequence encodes CSVAELANYGYTF.